This T cell receptor (beta chain) was documented in a study of preoperative IRX-2 immunotherapy in early breast cancer. Some clones are missing from TCRdb's copy, which holds only in-frame ones; the method was immunoSEQ multiplex PCR. Of some 35,000 clones listed, approximately 80% are singletons. Treatment: preoperative locoregional IRX-2 cytokine immunotherapy. This phase Ib study tested locoregional IRX-2 cytokine immunotherapy given before surgery. Germline V CDR1 and CDR2: LNHDA, SQIVND (reference sequence). The CDR3 covers 14 residues. Trimming pared 0 bases from V and 4 bases from J, leaving 9 bases between.

This chain uses TRBV19 with TRBJ1-2, with D unclear. This specimen was lymph node tissue, taken after IRX-2 immunotherapy. This clonotype was obtained from a human donor with breast cancer. This CDR3 reads CASSIDLGSYGYTF. The CDR3 DNA sequence: TGTGCCAGTAGTATAGATCTTGGGAGCTATGGCTACACCTTC.